The text below deals with one T cell receptor beta chain. It has no known antigen specificity. A read error may produce the germline difference seen at one junction end. This record belongs to a study of tumor-infiltrating lymphocytes in primary liver carcinoma (dated by TCRdb to about 2017). Regarding the research as a whole: The five patients, three men and two women aged 30 to 69 years, had hepatocellular carcinoma (four) or combined HCC and intrahepatic cholangiocarcinoma (one). Samples yielded roughly 3.65 to 7.5 million productive TCRbeta reads; read depth did not differ significantly between tissue types. The five patients had tumors of stage T1-T3 N0M0, with maximum diameters ranging from roughly 4.2 to 10 cm. Technical replicate repertoires showed high reproducibility, with mean shared-clone rates roughly 0.89 and correlation coefficients above 0.95. TCRbeta repertoire sequencing, expression microarrays and whole-exome sequencing were combined in the study across five regions of each liver tumor, with adjacent normal tissue and blood also included. A total of 35 specimens from 5 patients underwent TCRbeta repertoire sequencing, comprising approximately 25 tumor regions, 5 adjacent noncancerous liver tissues and 5 peripheral blood samples. General study outcomes and caveats: Repertoire overlap was higher between tumor regions (mean roughly 35%) than tumor-adjacent (around 17%) or tumor-blood (14%) pairs, consistent with antigen-driven expansion. The study included only four to six patients, and the authors note findings should be validated in a larger study. Bulk unsorted samples precluded comparing CD4+ and CD8+ T cell repertoires. A significantly larger repertoire fraction was made up by the top 250 clones in tumors than in blood (p = 0.039). Because sequencing covered only the TCR beta chain and unpaired alpha chains were not captured, true repertoire diversity is likely underestimated.

As encoded in the germline V gene, CDR1 is MNHNS while CDR2 is SASEGT. From cysteine to phenylalanine, the CDR3 is 16 amino acids long. Only CDR3 DNA is held: 48 bases, read in frame from base 1. Total RNA and DNA were co-extracted without cell sorting from approximately 22-30 mg of bulk tissue using the AllPrep DNA/RNA mini kit. Between November 2015 and early 2016, about five patients in China with histopathologically diagnosed primary liver carcinoma had their tumors surgically resected. Chronic HBV infection was present in the patients, and the patients were treatment-naive at sampling. Pieces of fresh tumor and adjacent tissue were cut in half, with one half kept in RNAlater at -80 degrees C and the other half sent for histology. Starting from about 500 ng total RNA, TCRbeta-specific cDNA was produced by reverse transcription with a constant-region primer and ProtoScript II reverse transcriptase. The TCRbeta libraries were prepared through three rounds of nested multiplex PCR following a slightly modified ARM-PCR procedure. Each of the first two PCR rounds ran for approximately 10 cycles using multiplex TRBV1-TRBV30 forward primers together with a Cbeta reverse primer. Sample barcodes and Illumina adapters were added in a final 25-cycle PCR using Deep VentR polymerase. Amplicons of 200-500 bp were gel-purified with a QIAquick gel extraction kit before sequencing. An Illumina HiSeq 2500 was used to sequence the TCRbeta amplicons, generating 250-bp paired-end reads. Per the original workflow: Reads were quality-trimmed with Trimmomatic v0.33, and paired reads were merged with FLASH v1.2.11 to recover full CDR3 sequences. MiGEC v1.2.1b assigned V, D and J germline segments to the rearranged TCRbeta sequences. Clonotype statistics and Shannon-Wiener diversity indices were computed with VDJtools v1.0.0. Except for diversity analysis, only the 250 most abundant clonotypes of each sample were used in subsequent analyses to reduce sampling bias. TCRdb trimmed the raw reads at Q25, called clones with MiXCR and kept productive beta chains. Rows are unified per CDR3 protein, each entry keeping the most common DNA and genes. The V and J calls were not made by the authors but by TCRdb's processing. This sample lists under 150,000 distinct CDR3 sequences; around 70% were detected once. The top ten hold over 7.5% of the sample.

The rearranged chain carries TRBV6-1 and TRBJ2-1, and 8 junction bases match TRBD1. Sequencing was carried out using tumor-adjacent normal liver tissue. This sequence was found in a woman aged 60-70 years with primary liver carcinoma and hepatitis B virus infection. The CDR3 region: CASRGQEHDSYNERFF. The bases are TGTGCCAGTAGGGGACAGGAACACGACTCCTACAATGAGCGGTTCTTC.